The T cell receptor (beta chain) described here comes from a study of beta chain features in type 1 diabetes. Findings of the study overall: Patients' naive, central memory and Treg TCRB repertoires seemed closer to one another than those of healthy donors.

Expressed TCRB transcripts were sequenced because the isolated RNA had all been reverse transcribed beforehand. Profiled with immunoSEQ multiplex PCR; TCRdb holds only in-frame clones, not every one. The sample has about 150,000 clones; about 9.2% are singletons. This clone was counted between two and nine times. Its antigen is not identified. This CDR3 has 14 residues. Per the germline V gene, CDR1 is SGHRS and CDR2 is YFSETQ. Losses at the gene ends were 7 bases for V and 2 bases for J; bases not matched to a gene: 6. Sequenced: central memory CD4+ T cells from blood. The rearrangement joins TRBV5-1 to TRBJ2-7, with 10 bases matching TRBD1. The receptor comes from a man between 18 and 29 years old in good health. The CDR3 bases are TGCGCCAGCGGGGACGGACAGGGGGCCTACGAGCAGTACTTC. This gives the protein CASGDGQGAYEQYF.